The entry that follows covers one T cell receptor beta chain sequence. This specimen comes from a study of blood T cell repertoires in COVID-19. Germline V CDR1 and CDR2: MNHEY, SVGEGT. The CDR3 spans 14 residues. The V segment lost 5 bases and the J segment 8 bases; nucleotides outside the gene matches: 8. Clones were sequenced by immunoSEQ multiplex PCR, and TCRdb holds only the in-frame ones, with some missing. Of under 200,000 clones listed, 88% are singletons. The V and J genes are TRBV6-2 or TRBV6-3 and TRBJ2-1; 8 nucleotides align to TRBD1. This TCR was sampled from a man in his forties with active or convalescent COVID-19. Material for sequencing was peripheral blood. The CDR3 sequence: CASSTWTGSDEQFF. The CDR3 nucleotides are TGTGCCAGCAGTACCTGGACAGGGTCCGATGAGCAGTTCTTC.